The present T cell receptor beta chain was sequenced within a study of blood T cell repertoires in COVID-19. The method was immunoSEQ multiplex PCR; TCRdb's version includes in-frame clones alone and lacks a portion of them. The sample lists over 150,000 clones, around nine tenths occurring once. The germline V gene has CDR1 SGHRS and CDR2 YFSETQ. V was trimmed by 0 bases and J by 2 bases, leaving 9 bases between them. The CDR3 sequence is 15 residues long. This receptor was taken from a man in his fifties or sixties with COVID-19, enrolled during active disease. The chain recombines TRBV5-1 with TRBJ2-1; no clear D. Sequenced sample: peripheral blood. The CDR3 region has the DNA TGCGCCAGCAGCTTGGCACAGCCTACCTACAATGAGCAGTTCTTC. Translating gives CASSLAQPTYNEQFF.